The rows below give T cell receptor beta chains drawn from one sample of a study of cytomegalovirus exposure and HLA in healthy donors. Profiling relied on immunoSEQ multiplex PCR, and the TCRdb table lists in-frame clones only, not all of them. The repertoire holds about 140,000 clones, with 88% as singletons. The sequencing sample was made of PBMCs. Receptors originate from a woman in her thirties or forties in good health and CMV-seronegative. CDR3s include the opening cysteine and the closing phenylalanine or tryptophan. Each record gives: V gene, J gene, D gene, clone size, CDR3 DNA, CDR3 protein. A D gene is named only where the DNA matches it firmly. Some rows mark clone size as missing; the rest say once, few, many or name a class of expanded clone.

v_call: TRBV2; j_call: TRBJ2-7; d_call: .; clone_size: .; cdr3_nt: TGTGCCAGCAGGGGGAGCGCCTTAACATCCTACGAGCAGTACTTC; cdr3_aa: CASRGSALTSYEQYF
v_call: TRBV27; j_call: TRBJ2-1; d_call: TRBD2; clone_size: .; cdr3_nt: TGTGCCAGCAGTTTAGGCCCTAGCGGAGGAAATGAGCAGTTCTTC; cdr3_aa: CASSLGPSGGNEQFF
v_call: TRBV7-2; j_call: TRBJ2-7; d_call: TRBD1; clone_size: .; cdr3_nt: TGTGCCAGCAGCCCTGGACAGGGTGGACGCTACGAGCAGTACTTC; cdr3_aa: CASSPGQGGRYEQYF
v_call: TRBV7-2; j_call: TRBJ2-6; d_call: TRBD1; clone_size: .; cdr3_nt: TGTGCCAGCAGCTCTCCGGACAGGGGGTTGGACGTCCTGACTTTC; cdr3_aa: CASSSPDRGLDVLTF
v_call: TRBV5-4; j_call: TRBJ2-7; d_call: TRBD1; clone_size: .; cdr3_nt: TGTGCCAGCAGCACAGGGGGGAGCTACGAGCAGTACTTC; cdr3_aa: CASSTGGSYEQYF
v_call: TRBV5-5; j_call: TRBJ2-7; d_call: .; clone_size: .; cdr3_nt: TGTGCCAGCAGCTTGGCCCAGGGTGGCGGTTACCCCTACGAGCAGTACTTC; cdr3_aa: CASSLAQGGGYPYEQYF
v_call: TRBV2; j_call: TRBJ1-3; d_call: .; clone_size: .; cdr3_nt: TGTGCCAGCAGTGAAACCGGGGGGAAGGGAAACACCATATATTTT; cdr3_aa: CASSETGGKGNTIYF
v_call: TRBV6-6; j_call: TRBJ2-3; d_call: TRBD1; clone_size: .; cdr3_nt: TGTGCCAGCAGGCGGCCACCGGGACAGGGACATACGCAGTATTTT; cdr3_aa: CASRRPPGQGHTQYF
v_call: TRBV7-2; j_call: TRBJ1-1; d_call: TRBD1; clone_size: .; cdr3_nt: TGTGCCAGCAGGTCACGACAGGGTTACCGAACTGAAGCTTTCTTT; cdr3_aa: CASRSRQGYRTEAFF
v_call: TRBV5-1; j_call: TRBJ2-5; d_call: TRBD1; clone_size: .; cdr3_nt: TGCGCCAGCAGCGCACCGACAGGGAACCAAGAGACCCAGTACTTC; cdr3_aa: CASSAPTGNQETQYF
v_call: TRBV2; j_call: TRBJ2-3; d_call: TRBD2; clone_size: once; cdr3_nt: TGTGCCAGCAGTGATGGCGGGAGCGGGGCTACGCAGTATTTT; cdr3_aa: CASSDGGSGATQYF
v_call: TRBV30; j_call: TRBJ2-2; d_call: .; clone_size: .; cdr3_nt: TGTGCCTGGAGTGTAGCGGAGGCCGGGGAGCTGTTTTTT; cdr3_aa: CAWSVAEAGELFF
v_call: TRBV5-6; j_call: TRBJ1-3; d_call: TRBD1; clone_size: few; cdr3_nt: TGTGCCAGCAGCTTAGTAACAGGGGGCTCTGGAAACACCATATATTTT; cdr3_aa: CASSLVTGGSGNTIYF
v_call: TRBV5-4; j_call: TRBJ2-7; d_call: TRBD2; clone_size: few; cdr3_nt: TGTGCCAGCAGCCAGACTAGCGGGAGGACGGGAGAGCAGTACTTC; cdr3_aa: CASSQTSGRTGEQYF
v_call: TRBV5-4; j_call: TRBJ1-1; d_call: TRBD1; clone_size: .; cdr3_nt: TGTGCCAGCAGCTCCGCCGGGACAGGGGGCACTGAAGCTTTCTTT; cdr3_aa: CASSSAGTGGTEAFF
v_call: TRBV28; j_call: TRBJ1-5; d_call: .; clone_size: .; cdr3_nt: TGTGCCAGCAAGGGAGATAGCAATCAGCCCCAGCATTTT; cdr3_aa: CASKGDSNQPQHF